The 10 T cell receptor beta chains presented below share a single source sample, sequenced in a study of beta chain features in type 1 diabetes. Study-wide findings and caveats: TCRB CDR3s were moderately but significantly shorter in Type 1 diabetes patients in all four CD4+ subsets.

Isolated RNA was reverse transcribed in full, so expressed TCRB transcripts were sequenced. Method: immunoSEQ multiplex PCR; TCRdb's copy keeps in-frame clones and lacks some. The table includes some 270,000 clones, around 9.9% detected once. These receptors are not linked to any known antigen. Sequenced input: naive CD4+ T cells from blood. Receptors originate from a man aged 25 to 40 with type 1 diabetes.

This chain links TRBV7-9 with TRBJ1-5; no reliable D call. Germline assignment: CDR1 SEHNR and CDR2 FQNEAQ (reference sequence). Between the trimmed V and J ends, which lost 4 bases and 0 bases, there was a span of 10 bases. The CDR3 is 15 amino acids. As DNA, the CDR3 is TGTGCCAGCAGCTCAACACCATATAGCAATCAGCCCCAGCATTTT. Translating gives CASSSTPYSNQPQHF. The complete variable domain, with remaining parts taken from reference TRBV7-9 and TRBJ1-5, reads DTGVSQNPRHKITKRGQNVTFRCDPISEHNRLYWYRQTLGQGPEFLTYFQNEAQLEKSRLLSDRFSAERPKGSFSTLEIQRTEQGDSAMYLCASSSTPYSNQPQHFGDGTRLSIL.

J is TRBJ2-5 and V is TRBV7-8; 9 positions match TRBD2. This CDR3 is 16 amino acids long. Trimming removed 5 bases from V and 5 bases from J; junction bases left unmatched: 12. Germline V lookup: CDR1 SGHVS, CDR2 FQNEAQ. For the CDR3, the DNA is TGTGCCAGCAGCCCGAATAGCGGGGGTAGGAGGGAGACCCAGTACTTC. Encoded protein: CASSPNSGGRRETQYF.

The V call is TRBV6-5, the J call TRBJ2-6, with a possible D match to TRBD2 (6 bases). This CDR3 has 16 amino acids. The V gene lost 0 bases and the J gene lost 5 bases, with 11 bases spanning the gap. The V gene's germline CDR1 is MNHEY and CDR2 SVGAGI. The CDR3 DNA is TGTGCCAGCAGTTACTCAGGGACTCCACGGGCCAACGTCCTGACTTTC. Translated, it gives CASSYSGTPRANVLTF.

CDR3 loop: CASSLILLQETQYF. Written as DNA, the CDR3 is TGTGCCAGCAGCTTAATACTGCTCCAAGAGACCCAGTACTTC. The chain couples TRBV7-2 to TRBJ2-5; no reliable D call. This CDR3 spans 14 amino acids. V was trimmed by 2 bases and J by 1 base, leaving 8 bases between them. CDR1 is SGHTA, CDR2 FQGNSA, per germline.

The table lists this clone with a few counts. The chain is built from TRBV7-9 and TRBJ2-3; TRBD2 aligns across 9 bases. Trimming removed 4 bases from V and 5 bases from J; junction bases left unmatched: 7. There are 15 residues in the CDR3. Germline V gene lookup returns CDR1 SEHNR and CDR2 FQNEAQ (reference sequence). CDR3 DNA sequence: TGTGCCAGCAGCTCCCGGACTAGCGCCGGAGATACGCAGTATTTT. It codes for CASSSRTSAGDTQYF. Full variable domain (remainder filled in from reference TRBV7-9 and TRBJ2-3): DTGVSQNPRHKITKRGQNVTFRCDPISEHNRLYWYRQTLGQGPEFLTYFQNEAQLEKSRLLSDRFSAERPKGSFSTLEIQRTEQGDSAMYLCASSSRTSAGDTQYFGPGTRLTVL.

The V gene is TRBV5-4, the J gene TRBJ1-1; the D gene is possibly TRBD1 (6 bases). V was trimmed by 6 bases and J by 0 bases, leaving 12 bases between them. The germline V gene encodes CDR1 SGHNT and CDR2 YYREEE (reference sequence). The CDR3 is made up of 14 amino acids. The CDR3 reads CASTLQGMNTEAFF. CDR3 bases: TGTGCCAGCACCCTACAGGGTATGAACACTGAAGCTTTCTTT.

The rearrangement uses TRBV4-2 and TRBJ2-3; 8 nucleotides align to TRBD2. V shed 4 bases and J 4 bases; nucleotides not matched to a gene: 7. Germline V gives CDR1 LGHNA, CDR2 YNFKEQ. There are 15 residues in the CDR3. CDR3 sequence: CASSRHTGGADTQYF. The CDR3 DNA is TGTGCCAGCAGCCGACATACGGGGGGGGCAGATACGCAGTATTTT.

The CDR3 spells CASIRGLAGNEQFF. Here the CDR3 DNA reads TGTGCCAGCATAAGGGGACTAGCGGGCAATGAGCAGTTCTTC. The rearrangement joins TRBV2 to TRBJ2-1, with 12 bases aligning to TRBD2. V trimming: 7 bases; J trimming: 6 bases; junction bases outside the gene matches: 4. The CDR3 has 14 residues. CDR1 is SNHLY, CDR2 FYNNEI, per germline.

The J gene is TRBJ2-2, the V gene TRBV4-3, with D possibly matching TRBD1 (6 bases). This CDR3 region has 15 residues. Germline V gene lookup returns CDR1 LGHNA and CDR2 YSLEER. Trimming stripped 3 bases from V and 1 base from J, with 9 bases between. DNA of the CDR3: TGCGCCAGCAGCCAGCACAGGGAGAACACCGGGGAGCTGTTTTTT. It yields the protein CASSQHRENTGELFF.

This clone was seen ten or more times. For the CDR3, the DNA is TGCAGCGTTAGTACAGTCGACACTGAAGCTTTCTTT. Its translation is CSVSTVDTEAFF. This chain uses TRBV29-1 with TRBJ1-1; D gene ambiguous. The CDR3 runs to 12 residues. Trimming cost V 5 bases and J 3 bases, with 10 bases left between them. Looked up from germline, CDR1 is SQVTM and CDR2 is ANQGSEA.